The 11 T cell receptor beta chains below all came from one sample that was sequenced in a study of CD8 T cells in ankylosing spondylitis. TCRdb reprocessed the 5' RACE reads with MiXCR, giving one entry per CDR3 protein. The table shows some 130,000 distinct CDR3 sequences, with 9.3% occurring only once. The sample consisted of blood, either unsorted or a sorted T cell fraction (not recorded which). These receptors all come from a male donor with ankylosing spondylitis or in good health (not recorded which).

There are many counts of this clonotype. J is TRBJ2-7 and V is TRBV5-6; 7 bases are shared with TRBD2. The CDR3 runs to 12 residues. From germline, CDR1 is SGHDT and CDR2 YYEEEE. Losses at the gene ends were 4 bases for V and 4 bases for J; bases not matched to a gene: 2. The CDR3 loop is CASSLSGYEQYF. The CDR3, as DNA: TGTGCCAGCAGCCTTAGCGGGTACGAGCAGTACTTC.

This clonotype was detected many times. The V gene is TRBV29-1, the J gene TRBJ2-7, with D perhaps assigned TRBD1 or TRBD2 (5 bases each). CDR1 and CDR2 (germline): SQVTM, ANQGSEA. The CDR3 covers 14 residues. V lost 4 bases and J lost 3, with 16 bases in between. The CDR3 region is CSVAGTTSYYEQYF. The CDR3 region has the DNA TGCAGCGTTGCAGGGACCACCAGTTACTACGAGCAGTACTTC.

The CDR3 protein is CATKAGTSGYNEQFF. The CDR3 DNA reads TGTGCCACCAAGGCCGGGACTAGCGGATACAATGAGCAGTTCTTC. The chain couples TRBV6-1 to TRBJ2-1, with 11 bases identical to TRBD2. The length of the CDR3 is 15 residues. Germline CDR1 is MNHNS and CDR2 is SASEGT. Trimming at V came to 10 bases and at J to 4 bases, leaving 9 bases not matched to a gene.

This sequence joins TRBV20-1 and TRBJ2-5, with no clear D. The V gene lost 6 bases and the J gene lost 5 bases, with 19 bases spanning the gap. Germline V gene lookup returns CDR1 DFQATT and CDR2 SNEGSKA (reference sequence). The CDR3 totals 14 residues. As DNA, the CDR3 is TGCAGTGCAAAAGACGTAGGAGCTCGGGAGACCCAGTACTTC. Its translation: CSAKDVGARETQYF.

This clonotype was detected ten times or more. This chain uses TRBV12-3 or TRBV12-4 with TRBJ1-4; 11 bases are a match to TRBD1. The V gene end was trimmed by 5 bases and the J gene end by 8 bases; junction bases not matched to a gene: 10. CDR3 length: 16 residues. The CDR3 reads CASSPAGGQGAEKLFF. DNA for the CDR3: TGTGCCAGCAGTCCGGCCGGAGGACAGGGGGCAGAAAAACTGTTTTTT.

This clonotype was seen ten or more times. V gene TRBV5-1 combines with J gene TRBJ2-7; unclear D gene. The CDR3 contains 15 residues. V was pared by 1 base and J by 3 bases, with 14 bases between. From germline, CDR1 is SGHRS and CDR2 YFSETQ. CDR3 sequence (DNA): TGCGCCAGCAGCTTGAAGGCAGGACCCCTCTACGAGCAGTACTTC. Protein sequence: CASSLKAGPLYEQYF. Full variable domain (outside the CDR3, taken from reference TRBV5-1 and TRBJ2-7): KAGVTQTPRYLIKTRGQQVTLSCSPISGHRSVSWYQQTPGQGLQFLFEYFSETQRNKGNFPGRFSGRQFSNSRSEMNVSTLELGDSALYLCASSLKAGPLYEQYFGPGTRLTVT.

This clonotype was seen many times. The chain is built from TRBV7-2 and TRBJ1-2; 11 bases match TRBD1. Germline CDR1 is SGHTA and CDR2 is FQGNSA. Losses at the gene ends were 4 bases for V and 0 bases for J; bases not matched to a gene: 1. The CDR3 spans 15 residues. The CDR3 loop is CASSWDRGTNYGYTF. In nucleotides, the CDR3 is TGTGCCAGCAGCTGGGACAGGGGGACTAACTATGGCTACACCTTC. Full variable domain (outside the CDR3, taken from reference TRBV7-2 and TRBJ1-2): GAGVSQSPSNKVTEKGKDVELRCDPISGHTALYWYRQSLGQGLEFLIYFQGNSAPDKSGLPSDRFSAERTGGSVSTLTIQRTQQEDSAVYLCASSWDRGTNYGYTFGSGTRLTVV.

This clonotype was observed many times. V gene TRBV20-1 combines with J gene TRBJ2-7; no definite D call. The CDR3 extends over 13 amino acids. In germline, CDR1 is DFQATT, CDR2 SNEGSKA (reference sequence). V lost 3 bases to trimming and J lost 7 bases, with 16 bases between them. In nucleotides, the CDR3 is TGCAGTGCTAGGCCACCGAATAAGGGAGAGCAGTACTTC. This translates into CSARPPNKGEQYF.

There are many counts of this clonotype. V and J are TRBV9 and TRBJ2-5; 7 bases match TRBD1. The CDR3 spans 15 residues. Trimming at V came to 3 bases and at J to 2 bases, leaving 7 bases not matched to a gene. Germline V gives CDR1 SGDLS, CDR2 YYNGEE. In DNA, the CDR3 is TGTGCCAGCAGCGAACAGGGGTTACCACAAGAGACCCAGTACTTC. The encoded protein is CASSEQGLPQETQYF.

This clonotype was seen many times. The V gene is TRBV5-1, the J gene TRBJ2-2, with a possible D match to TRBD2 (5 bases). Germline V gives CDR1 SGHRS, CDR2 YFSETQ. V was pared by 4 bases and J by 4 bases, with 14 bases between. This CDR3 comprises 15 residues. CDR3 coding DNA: TGCGCCAGCAGCCTCGGAGCGGCCAGCACCGGGGAGCTGTTTTTT. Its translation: CASSLGAASTGELFF.

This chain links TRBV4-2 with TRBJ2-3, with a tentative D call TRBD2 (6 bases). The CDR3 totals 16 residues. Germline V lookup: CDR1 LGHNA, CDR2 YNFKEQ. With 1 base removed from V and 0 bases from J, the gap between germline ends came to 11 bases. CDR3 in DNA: TGTGCCAGCAGCCAAGTTGGCGGGGTCAGCACAGATACGCAGTATTTT. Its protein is CASSQVGGVSTDTQYF.